The 12 T cell receptor beta chains below come from one sample, sequenced in a study of OX40 agonist ivuxolimab in advanced cancers. Produced via immunoSEQ multiplex PCR; TCRdb's table is partial and in-frame only. The sample lists around 50,000 clones; roughly 84% were seen once. This material consisted of CD4+ or CD8+ T cells sorted from blood, taken in a trial of the OX40 agonist ivuxolimab. The origin of the receptors is an adult with an advanced solid tumor such as melanoma, head and neck, liver or kidney cancer.

The chain joins TRBV11-3 to TRBJ1-1; perhaps TRBD1 as D (5 bases). The CDR3 runs to 15 residues. The germline V gene has CDR1 SGHNT and CDR2 YENEEA. Trimming left V 5 bases short and J 0 bases short, with 13 bases between. This chain's CDR3 is CASSHSGLMNTEAFF. CDR3 DNA: TGTGCCAGCAGCCATTCGGGACTTATGAACACTGAAGCTTTCTTT.

The chain is built from TRBV27 and TRBJ2-7; 9 positions match TRBD1. J gave up 4 bases and V 2 bases, and 6 bases lay outside the gene matches. The CDR3 runs to 15 residues. Germline V gene data show CDR1 as MNHEY and CDR2 as SMNVEV (reference sequence). This CDR3 reads CASSLKVGQGYEQYF. The CDR3 bases are TGTGCCAGCAGTTTAAAGGTGGGACAGGGATACGAGCAGTACTTC.

CDR3 loop: CASRTSSNTGELFF. The CDR3 nucleotides are TGTGCCAGTCGGACTAGCTCGAACACCGGGGAGCTGTTTTTT. V usage is TRBV25-1 and J usage is TRBJ2-2, with TRBD2 matching over 8 bases. This CDR3 contains 14 residues. Per the germline V gene, CDR1 is MGHDK and CDR2 is SYGVNS. Trimming at V came to 9 bases and at J to 0 bases, leaving 3 bases not matched to a gene.

This clone appeared a single time. The chain uses TRBV30 and TRBJ1-6; D may be TRBD1 (6 bases). Deletions cut 2 bases from V and 0 bases from J, with 11 bases between. The germline CDR1 and CDR2 sequences are GTSNPN and SVGIG (reference sequence). The CDR3 has 16 residues. The DNA of the CDR3 is TGTGCCTGGAGTAGGAACAGGGTCTCCTATAATTCACCCCTCCACTTT. Amino acids: CAWSRNRVSYNSPLHF.

The chain uses TRBV5-6 and TRBJ2-7, with a weak D call TRBD2 (5 bases). V was shortened by 4 bases and J by 2 bases, with 16 bases between the two germline ends. The CDR3 loop spans 15 amino acids. Per germline, CDR1 SGHDT and CDR2 YYEEEE. The CDR3 region has the DNA TGTGCCAGCAGCGCCTGGGGTGCGGGCCCCTACGAGCAGTACTTC. This translates into CASSAWGAGPYEQYF. Together with reference TRBV5-6 and TRBJ2-7, the CDR3 gives the full variable domain: DAGVTQSPTHLIKTRGQQVTLRCSPKSGHDTVSWYQQALGQGPQFIFQYYEEEERQRGNFPDRFSGHQFPNYSSELNVNALLLGDSALYLCASSAWGAGPYEQYFGPGTRLTVT.

The rearrangement links TRBV5-1 to TRBJ2-7; D is unresolved. Between the trimmed V and J ends, which lost 0 bases and 0 bases, there was a span of 13 bases. Per the germline V gene, CDR1 is SGHRS and CDR2 is YFSETQ. CDR3 length equals 16 residues. CDR3 DNA sequence: TGCGCCAGCAGCTTGGACGCAGGCGCTAGCTCCTACGAGCAGTACTTC. Translation gives CASSLDAGASSYEQYF. Full variable domain (rest looked up from reference TRBV5-1 and TRBJ2-7): KAGVTQTPRYLIKTRGQQVTLSCSPISGHRSVSWYQQTPGQGLQFLFEYFSETQRNKGNFPGRFSGRQFSNSRSEMNVSTLELGDSALYLCASSLDAGASSYEQYFGPGTRLTVT.

V gene TRBV5-4 combines with J gene TRBJ1-4; 8 bases agree with TRBD1. The CDR3 sequence is 14 residues long. Trimming at V came to 0 bases and at J to 8 bases, leaving 3 bases not matched to a gene. Germline V CDR1 and CDR2: SGHNT, YYREEE (reference sequence). CDR3 nucleotides: TGTGCCAGCAGCTTGGGTGGACAGGGCGAAAAACTGTTTTTT. It specifies CASSLGGQGEKLFF.

The chain recombines TRBV28 with TRBJ1-5; a possible D gene is TRBD1 (5 bases). Trimming removed 7 bases at V and 6 bases at J, with 10 bases between. The germline CDR1 and CDR2 sequences are MDHEN and SYDVKM. The length of the CDR3 is 12 residues. This CDR3 is CASTTGTQPQHF. The CDR3 DNA reads TGTGCCAGCACTACGGGGACTCAGCCCCAGCATTTT.

This chain joins TRBV5-1 and TRBJ2-2, with 7 bases that match TRBD2. Germline CDR1 is SGHRS and CDR2 is YFSETQ. The junction had 6 bases not matched to a gene; V was cut back by 3 bases and J by 7 bases. The CDR3 totals 14 residues. CDR3 sequence (DNA): TGCGCCAGCAGCTCTGGATGGGAGGGCGGGGAGCTGTTTTTT. Translated, it gives CASSSGWEGGELFF.

This rearrangement joins TRBV11-2 to TRBJ2-7; the match to TRBD2 covers 9 bases. This CDR3 contains 18 residues. Unmatched junction bases numbered 18, after V lost 4 bases and J lost 5 bases. Germline CDR1 and CDR2: SGHAT and FQNNGV. The CDR3 sequence is CASSSGREAGGPYNEQYF. DNA of the CDR3: TGTGCCAGCAGCTCGGGGCGTGAGGCGGGAGGGCCATACAACGAGCAGTACTTC.

This clone has only a few counts. The CDR3 loop reads CASSFVTGSHEQYF. For the CDR3, the DNA is TGTGCCAGCAGTTTCGTGACAGGGTCCCACGAGCAGTACTTC. V gene TRBV28 combines with J gene TRBJ2-7; 7 nucleotides align to TRBD1. The CDR3 has 14 residues. V shed 3 bases, J shed 5 bases, and the junction held 7 bases outside the gene matches. Per the germline V gene, CDR1 is MDHEN and CDR2 is SYDVKM.

The rearrangement joins TRBV5-1 to TRBJ2-2; 8 nucleotides align to TRBD1. The germline gives CDR1 SGHRS, CDR2 YFSETQ. The CDR3 consists of 16 residues. J lost 4 bases, V lost 4 bases, and 9 bases had no gene match. The CDR3 DNA reads as TGCGCCAGCAGCCAAGGACAGGGCGGTGGCACCGGGGAGCTGTTTTTT. Translating gives CASSQGQGGGTGELFF.